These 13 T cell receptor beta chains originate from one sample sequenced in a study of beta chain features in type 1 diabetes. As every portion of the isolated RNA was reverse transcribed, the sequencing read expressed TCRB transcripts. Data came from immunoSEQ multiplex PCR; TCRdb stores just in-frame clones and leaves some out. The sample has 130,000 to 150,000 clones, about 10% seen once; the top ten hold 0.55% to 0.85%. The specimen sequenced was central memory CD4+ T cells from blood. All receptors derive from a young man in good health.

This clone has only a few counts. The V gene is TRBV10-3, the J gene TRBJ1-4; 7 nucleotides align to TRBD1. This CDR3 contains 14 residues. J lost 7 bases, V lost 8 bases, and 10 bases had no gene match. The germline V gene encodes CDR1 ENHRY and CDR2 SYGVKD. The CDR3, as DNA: TGTGCCATCTCTCCACAGGGGACGGGTGAAAAACTGTTTTTT. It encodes CAISPQGTGEKLFF.

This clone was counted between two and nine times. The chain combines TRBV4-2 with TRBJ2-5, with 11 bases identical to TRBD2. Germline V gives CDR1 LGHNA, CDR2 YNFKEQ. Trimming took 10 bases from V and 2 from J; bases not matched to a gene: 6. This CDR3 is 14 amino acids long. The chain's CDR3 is CATSSGGIQETQYF. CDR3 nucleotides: TGTGCCACATCTAGCGGGGGGATTCAAGAGACCCAGTACTTC.

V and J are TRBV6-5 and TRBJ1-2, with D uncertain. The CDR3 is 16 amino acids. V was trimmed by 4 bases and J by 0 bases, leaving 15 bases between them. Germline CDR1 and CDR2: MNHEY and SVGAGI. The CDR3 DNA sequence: TGTGCCAGCAGTTCGTTTCCCGGGTCCTCTAACTATGGCTACACCTTC. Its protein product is CASSSFPGSSNYGYTF.

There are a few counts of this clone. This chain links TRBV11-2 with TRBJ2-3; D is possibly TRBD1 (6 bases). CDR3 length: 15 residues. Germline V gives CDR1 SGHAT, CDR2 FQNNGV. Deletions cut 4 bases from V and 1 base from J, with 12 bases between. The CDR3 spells CASSSQGIGTDTQYF. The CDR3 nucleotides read TGTGCCAGCAGCTCTCAGGGGATTGGCACAGATACGCAGTATTTT.

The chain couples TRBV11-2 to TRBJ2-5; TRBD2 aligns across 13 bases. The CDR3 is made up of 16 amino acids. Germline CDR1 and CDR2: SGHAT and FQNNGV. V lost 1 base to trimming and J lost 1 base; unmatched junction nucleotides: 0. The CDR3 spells CASSLGLAGGQETQYF. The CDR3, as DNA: TGTGCCAGCAGCTTAGGACTAGCGGGGGGCCAAGAGACCCAGTACTTC.

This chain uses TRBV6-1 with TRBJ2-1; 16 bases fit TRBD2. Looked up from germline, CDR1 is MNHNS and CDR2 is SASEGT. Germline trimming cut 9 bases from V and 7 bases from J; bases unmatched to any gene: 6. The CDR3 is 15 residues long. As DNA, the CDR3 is TGTGCCAGGGGACTAGCGGGGGGGTCTCGGAATGAGCAGTTCTTC. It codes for CARGLAGGSRNEQFF.

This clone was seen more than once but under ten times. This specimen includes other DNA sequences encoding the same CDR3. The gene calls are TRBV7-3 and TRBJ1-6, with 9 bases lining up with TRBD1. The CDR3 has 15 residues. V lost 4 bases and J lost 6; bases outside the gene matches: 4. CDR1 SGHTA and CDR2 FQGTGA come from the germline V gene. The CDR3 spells CASSSSGQGNSPLHF. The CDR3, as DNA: TGTGCCAGCAGCTCGTCGGGACAGGGTAATTCACCCCTCCACTTT.

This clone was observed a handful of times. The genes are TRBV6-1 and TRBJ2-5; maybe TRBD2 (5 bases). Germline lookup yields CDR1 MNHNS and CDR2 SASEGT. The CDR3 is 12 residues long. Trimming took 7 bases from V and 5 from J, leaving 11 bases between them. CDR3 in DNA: TGTGCCAGCAACGTGGACTGGGAGACCCAGTACTTC. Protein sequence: CASNVDWETQYF.

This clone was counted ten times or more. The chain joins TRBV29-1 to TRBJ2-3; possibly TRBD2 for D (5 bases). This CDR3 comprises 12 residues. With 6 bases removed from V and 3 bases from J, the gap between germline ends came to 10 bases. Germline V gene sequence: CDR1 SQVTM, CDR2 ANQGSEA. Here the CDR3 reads CSVRAQTDTQYF. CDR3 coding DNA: TGCAGCGTGCGGGCTCAGACAGATACGCAGTATTTT.

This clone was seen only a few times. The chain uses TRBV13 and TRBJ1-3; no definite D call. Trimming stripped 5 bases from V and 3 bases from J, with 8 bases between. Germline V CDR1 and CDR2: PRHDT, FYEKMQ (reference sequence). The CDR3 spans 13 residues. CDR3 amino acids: CASSRSGGNTIYF. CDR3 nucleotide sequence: TGTGCCAGCAGCAGGTCAGGTGGAAACACCATATATTTT. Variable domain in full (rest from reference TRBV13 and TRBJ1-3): AAGVIQSPRHLIKEKRETATLKCYPIPRHDTVYWYQQGPGQDPQFLISFYEKMQSDKGSIPDRFSAQQFSDYHSELNMSSLELGDSALYFCASSRSGGNTIYFGEGSWLTVV.

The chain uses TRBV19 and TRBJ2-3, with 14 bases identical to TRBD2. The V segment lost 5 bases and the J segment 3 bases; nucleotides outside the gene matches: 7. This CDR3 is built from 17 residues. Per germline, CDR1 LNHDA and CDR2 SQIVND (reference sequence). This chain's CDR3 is CASSSAGTSGGTDTQYF. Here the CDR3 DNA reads TGTGCCAGTAGTTCAGCCGGGACTAGCGGGGGTACAGATACGCAGTATTTT.

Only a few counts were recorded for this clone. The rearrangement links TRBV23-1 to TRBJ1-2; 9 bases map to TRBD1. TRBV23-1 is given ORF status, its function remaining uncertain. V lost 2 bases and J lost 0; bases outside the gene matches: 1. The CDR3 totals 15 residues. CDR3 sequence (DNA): TGCGCCAGCAGTCAAGGACAGGGGACTAACTATGGCTACACCTTC. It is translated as CASSQGQGTNYGYTF.

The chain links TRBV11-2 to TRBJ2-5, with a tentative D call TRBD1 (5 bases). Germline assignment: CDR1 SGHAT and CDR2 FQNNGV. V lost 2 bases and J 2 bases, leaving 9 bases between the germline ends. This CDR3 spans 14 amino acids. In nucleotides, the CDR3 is TGTGCCAGCAGCTTAATGACAGAACAAGAGACCCAGTACTTC. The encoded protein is CASSLMTEQETQYF.